This T cell receptor beta chain was obtained from a study of T cells in Graves' hyperthyroidism and ophthalmopathy. It was RNA transcripts that yielded the amplified TCR beta CDR3 regions. HTBI primers were the set used in a first-round RT-PCR of the TCR CDR3. TCRdb analysed the multiplex PCR reads with MiXCR anew, one entry per CDR3 protein. This sample has around 690,000 distinct CDR3 sequences, with 15% to 20% found just once. Per germline, CDR1 DFQATT and CDR2 SNEGSKA (reference sequence). The CDR3 is 14 amino acids. V was clipped by 2 bases and J by 0 bases, with 10 bases between them. Ten or more counts support this clonotype.

The sequence came from a man aged 45-60 years with Graves' hyperthyroidism. The chain recombines TRBV20-1 with TRBJ1-1; no firm D call. Sequencing was carried out using blood. The CDR3 reads CSARRHPVNTEAFF. The CDR3 nucleotides are TGCAGTGCTAGACGTCACCCTGTGAACACTGAAGCTTTCTTT.